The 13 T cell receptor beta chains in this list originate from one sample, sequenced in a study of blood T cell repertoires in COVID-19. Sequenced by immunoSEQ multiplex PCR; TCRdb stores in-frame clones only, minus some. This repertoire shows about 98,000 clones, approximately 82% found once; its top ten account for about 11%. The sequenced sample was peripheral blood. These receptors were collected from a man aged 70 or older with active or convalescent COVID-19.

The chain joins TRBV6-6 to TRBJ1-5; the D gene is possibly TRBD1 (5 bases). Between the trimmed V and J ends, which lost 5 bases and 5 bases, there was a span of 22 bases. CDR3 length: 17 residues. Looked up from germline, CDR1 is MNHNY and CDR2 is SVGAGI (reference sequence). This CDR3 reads CASSQPPGPQGDQPQHF. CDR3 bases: TGTGCCAGCAGTCAACCGCCGGGTCCCCAAGGGGATCAGCCCCAGCATTTT.

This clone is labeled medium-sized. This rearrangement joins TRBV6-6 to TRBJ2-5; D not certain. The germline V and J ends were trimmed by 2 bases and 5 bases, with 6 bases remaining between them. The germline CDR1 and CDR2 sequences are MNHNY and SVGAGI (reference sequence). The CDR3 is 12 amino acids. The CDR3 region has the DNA TGTGCCAGCAGTTACCCCCTGGAGACCCAGTACTTC. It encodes CASSYPLETQYF.

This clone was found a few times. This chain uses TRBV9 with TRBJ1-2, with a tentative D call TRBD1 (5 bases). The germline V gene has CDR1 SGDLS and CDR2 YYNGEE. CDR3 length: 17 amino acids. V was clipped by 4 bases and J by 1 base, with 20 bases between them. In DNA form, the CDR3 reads TGTGCCAGCAGCCCCCGGCCCGGGGGGTCGCTTAACTATGGCTACACCTTC. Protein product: CASSPRPGGSLNYGYTF.

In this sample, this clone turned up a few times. In DNA form, the CDR3 reads TGCAGCGTTGATCAGTCTAGGGGGCAAGGCTGGGGTGAGCAGTTCTTC. It codes for CSVDQSRGQGWGEQFF. The chain joins TRBV29-1 to TRBJ2-1, with 7 nucleotides matching TRBD1. The CDR3 is 16 amino acids. The germline gives CDR1 SQVTM, CDR2 ANQGSEA. V was pared by 3 bases and J by 9 bases, with 17 bases of the junction left unmatched.

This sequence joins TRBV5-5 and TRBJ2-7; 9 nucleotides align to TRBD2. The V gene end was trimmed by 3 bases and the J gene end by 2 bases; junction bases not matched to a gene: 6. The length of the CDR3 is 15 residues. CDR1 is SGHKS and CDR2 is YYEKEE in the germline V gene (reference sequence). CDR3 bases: TGTGCCAGCAGCTCCCTAGCGGGGTCTACCTACGAGCAGTACTTC. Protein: CASSSLAGSTYEQYF. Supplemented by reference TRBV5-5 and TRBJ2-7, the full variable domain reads DAGVTQSPTHLIKTRGQQVTLRCSPISGHKSVSWYQQVLGQGPQFIFQYYEKEERGRGNFPDRFSARQFPNYSSELNVNALLLGDSALYLCASSSLAGSTYEQYFGPGTRLTVT.

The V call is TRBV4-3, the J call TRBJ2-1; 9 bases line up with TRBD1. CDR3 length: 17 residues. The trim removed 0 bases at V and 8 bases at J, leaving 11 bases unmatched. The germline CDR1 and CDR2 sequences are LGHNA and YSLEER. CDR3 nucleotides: TGCGCCAGCAGCCAAGAAGGAGAGGGGACAGGGACCGATGAGCAGTTCTTC. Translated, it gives CASSQEGEGTGTDEQFF.

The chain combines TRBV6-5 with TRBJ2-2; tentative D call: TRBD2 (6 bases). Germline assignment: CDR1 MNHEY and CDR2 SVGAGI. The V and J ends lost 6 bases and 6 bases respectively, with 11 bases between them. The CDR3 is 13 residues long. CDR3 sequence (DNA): TGTGCCAGCAGCGCACTAGCCCCCGGGGAGCTGTTTTTT. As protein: CASSALAPGELFF.

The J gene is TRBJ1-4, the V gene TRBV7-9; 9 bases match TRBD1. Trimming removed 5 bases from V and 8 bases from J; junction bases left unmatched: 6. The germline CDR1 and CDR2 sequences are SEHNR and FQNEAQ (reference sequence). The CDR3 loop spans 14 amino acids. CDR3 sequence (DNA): TGTGCCAGCAGCCAGGGACAGGGTTGGGAAAAACTGTTTTTT. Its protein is CASSQGQGWEKLFF.

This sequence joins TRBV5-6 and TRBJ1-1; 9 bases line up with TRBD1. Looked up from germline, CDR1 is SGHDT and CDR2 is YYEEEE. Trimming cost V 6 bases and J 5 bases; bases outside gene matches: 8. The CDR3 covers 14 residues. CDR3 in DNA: TGTGCCAGCACCATTTTGGGACAGGGTACTGAAGCTTTCTTT. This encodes CASTILGQGTEAFF.

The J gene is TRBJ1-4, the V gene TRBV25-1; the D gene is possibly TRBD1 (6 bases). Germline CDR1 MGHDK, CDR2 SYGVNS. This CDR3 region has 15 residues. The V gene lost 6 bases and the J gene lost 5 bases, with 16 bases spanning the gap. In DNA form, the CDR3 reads TGTGCCAGCAGCCACATGGGGCAGGGGAATGAAAAACTGTTTTTT. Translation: CASSHMGQGNEKLFF.

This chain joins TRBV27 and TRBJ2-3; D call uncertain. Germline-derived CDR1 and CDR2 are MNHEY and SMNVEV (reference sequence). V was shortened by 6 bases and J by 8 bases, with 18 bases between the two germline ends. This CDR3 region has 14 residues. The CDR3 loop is CASSRSRSPSTQYF. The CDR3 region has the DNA TGTGCCAGCAGCCGCTCTAGATCACCATCTACGCAGTATTTT.

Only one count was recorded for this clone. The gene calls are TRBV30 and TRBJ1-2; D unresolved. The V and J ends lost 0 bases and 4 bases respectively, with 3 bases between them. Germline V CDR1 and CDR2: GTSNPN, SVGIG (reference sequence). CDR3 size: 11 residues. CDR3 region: CAWSVSYGYTF. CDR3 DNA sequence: TGTGCCTGGAGTGTTAGCTATGGCTACACCTTC.

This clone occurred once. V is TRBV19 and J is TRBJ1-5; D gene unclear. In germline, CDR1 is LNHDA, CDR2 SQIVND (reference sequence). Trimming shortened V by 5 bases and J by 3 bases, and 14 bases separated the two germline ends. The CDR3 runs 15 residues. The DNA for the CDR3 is TGTGCCAGTAGTCCCCGACTGTCTTCCAATCAGCCCCAGCATTTT. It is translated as CASSPRLSSNQPQHF.